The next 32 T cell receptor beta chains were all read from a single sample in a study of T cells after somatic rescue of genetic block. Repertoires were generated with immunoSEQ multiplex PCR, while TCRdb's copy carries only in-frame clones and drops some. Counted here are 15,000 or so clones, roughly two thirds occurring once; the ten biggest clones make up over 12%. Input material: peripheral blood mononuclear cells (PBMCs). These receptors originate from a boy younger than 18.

Here the CDR3 reads CASSYWGQSNTEAFF. CDR3 sequence (DNA): TGTGCCAGCAGTTACTGGGGGCAGTCGAACACTGAAGCTTTCTTT. The genes are TRBV6-6 and TRBJ1-1; possibly TRBD1 for D (6 bases). Trimming shortened V by 1 base and J by 1 base, and 10 bases separated the two germline ends. From germline, CDR1 is MNHNY and CDR2 SVGAGI (reference sequence). CDR3 length: 15 residues.

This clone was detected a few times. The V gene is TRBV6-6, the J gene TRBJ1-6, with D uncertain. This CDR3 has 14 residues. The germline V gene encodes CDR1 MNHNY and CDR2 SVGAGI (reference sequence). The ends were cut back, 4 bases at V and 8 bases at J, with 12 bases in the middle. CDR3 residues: CASSFPLDDSPLHF. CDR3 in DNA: TGTGCCAGCAGTTTCCCTTTGGACGATTCACCCCTCCACTTT.

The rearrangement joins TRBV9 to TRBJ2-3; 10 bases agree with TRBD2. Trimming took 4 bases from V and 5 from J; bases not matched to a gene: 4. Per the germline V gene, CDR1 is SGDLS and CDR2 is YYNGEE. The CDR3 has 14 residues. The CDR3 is CASSLSSGRDTQYF. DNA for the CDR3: TGTGCCAGCAGCCTATCTAGCGGGAGAGATACGCAGTATTTT.

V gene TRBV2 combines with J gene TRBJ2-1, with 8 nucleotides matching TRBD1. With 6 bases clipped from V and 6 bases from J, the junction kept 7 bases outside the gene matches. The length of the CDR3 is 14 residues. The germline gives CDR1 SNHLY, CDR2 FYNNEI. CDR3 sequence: CASRGPGQVNEQFF. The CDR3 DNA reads TGTGCCAGCAGGGGACCGGGACAGGTCAATGAGCAGTTCTTC. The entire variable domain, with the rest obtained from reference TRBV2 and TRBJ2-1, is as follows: EPEVTQTPSHQVTQMGQEVILRCVPISNHLYFYWYRQILGQKVEFLVSFYNNEISEKSEIFDDQFSVERPDGSNFTLKIRSTKLEDSAMYFCASRGPGQVNEQFFGPGTRLTVL.

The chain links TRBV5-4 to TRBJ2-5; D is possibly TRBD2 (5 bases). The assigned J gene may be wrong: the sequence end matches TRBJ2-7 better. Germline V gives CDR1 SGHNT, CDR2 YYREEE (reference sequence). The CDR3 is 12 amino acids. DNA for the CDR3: TGTGCCATCACGGACGGGAAAAGCGAGCAGTACTTC. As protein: CAITDGKSEQYF.

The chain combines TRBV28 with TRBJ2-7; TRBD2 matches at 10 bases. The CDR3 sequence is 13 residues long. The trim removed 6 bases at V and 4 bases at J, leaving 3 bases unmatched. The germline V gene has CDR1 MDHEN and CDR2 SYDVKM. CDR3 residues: CASRWTSGYEQYF. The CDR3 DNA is TGTGCCAGCAGGTGGACTAGCGGTTACGAGCAGTACTTC. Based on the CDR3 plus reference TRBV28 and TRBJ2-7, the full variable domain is DVKVTQSSRYLVKRTGEKVFLECVQDMDHENMFWYRQDPGLGLRLIYFSYDVKMKEKGDIPEGYSVSREKKERFSLILESASTNQTSMYLCASRWTSGYEQYFGPGTRLTVT.

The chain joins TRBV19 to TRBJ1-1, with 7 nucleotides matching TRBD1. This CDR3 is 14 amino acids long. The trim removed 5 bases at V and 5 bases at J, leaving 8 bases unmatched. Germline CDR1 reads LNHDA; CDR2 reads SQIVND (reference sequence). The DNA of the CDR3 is TGTGCCAGTAGTTCGAAGACAGGGAAGACTGAAGCTTTCTTT. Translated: CASSSKTGKTEAFF.

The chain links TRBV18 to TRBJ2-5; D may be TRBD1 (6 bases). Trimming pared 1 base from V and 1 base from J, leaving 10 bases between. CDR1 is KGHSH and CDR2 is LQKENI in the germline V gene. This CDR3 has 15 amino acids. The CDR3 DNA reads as TGTGCCAGCTCACCACGAAGACAGGTCCAAGAGACCCAGTACTTC. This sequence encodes CASSPRRQVQETQYF.

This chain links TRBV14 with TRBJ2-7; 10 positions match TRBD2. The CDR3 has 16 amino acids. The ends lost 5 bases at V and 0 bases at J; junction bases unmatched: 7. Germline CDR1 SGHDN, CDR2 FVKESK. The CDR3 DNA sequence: TGTGCCAGCAGCTCGCGGACTAGCGGTATCTCCTACGAGCAGTACTTC. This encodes CASSSRTSGISYEQYF.

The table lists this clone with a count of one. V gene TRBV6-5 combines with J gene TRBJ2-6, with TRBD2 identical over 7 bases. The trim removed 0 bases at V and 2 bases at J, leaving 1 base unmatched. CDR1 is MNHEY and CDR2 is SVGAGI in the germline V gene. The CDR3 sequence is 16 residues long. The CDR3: CASSYSREAGANVLTF. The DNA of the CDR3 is TGTGCCAGCAGTTACTCCCGGGAGGCTGGGGCCAACGTCCTGACTTTC.

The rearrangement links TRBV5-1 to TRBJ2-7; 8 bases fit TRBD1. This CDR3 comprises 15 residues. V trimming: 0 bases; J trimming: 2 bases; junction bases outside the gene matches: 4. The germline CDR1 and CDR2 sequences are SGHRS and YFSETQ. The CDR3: CASSLVGQGAYEQYF. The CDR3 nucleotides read TGCGCCAGCAGCTTGGTAGGACAGGGTGCCTACGAGCAGTACTTC.

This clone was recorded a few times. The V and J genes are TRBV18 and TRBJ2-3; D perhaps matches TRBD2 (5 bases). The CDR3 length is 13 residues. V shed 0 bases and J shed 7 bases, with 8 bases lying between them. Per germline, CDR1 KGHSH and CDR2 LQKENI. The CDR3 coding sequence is TGTGCCAGCTCACCACCGGGAGCCTATACGCAGTATTTT. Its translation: CASSPPGAYTQYF.

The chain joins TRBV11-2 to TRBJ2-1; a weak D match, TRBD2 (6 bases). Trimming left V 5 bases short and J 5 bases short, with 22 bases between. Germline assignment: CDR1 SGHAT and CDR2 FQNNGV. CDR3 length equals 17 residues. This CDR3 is CASSIHLADPGNNEQFF. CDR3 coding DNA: TGTGCCAGCAGCATCCACTTAGCGGACCCCGGCAACAATGAGCAGTTCTTC.

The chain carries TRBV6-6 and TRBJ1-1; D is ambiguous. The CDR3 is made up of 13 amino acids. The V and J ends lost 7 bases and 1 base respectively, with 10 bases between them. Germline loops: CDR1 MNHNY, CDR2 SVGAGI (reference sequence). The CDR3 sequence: CASTPDGNTEAFF. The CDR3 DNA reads TGTGCCAGCACCCCCGACGGGAACACTGAAGCTTTCTTT.

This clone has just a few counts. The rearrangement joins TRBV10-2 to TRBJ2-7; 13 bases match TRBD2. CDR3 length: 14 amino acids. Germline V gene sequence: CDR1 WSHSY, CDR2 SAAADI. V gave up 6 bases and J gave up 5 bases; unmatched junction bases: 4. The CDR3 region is CASRTSGRGDEQYF. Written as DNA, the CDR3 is TGCGCCAGCAGAACTAGCGGGAGGGGCGACGAGCAGTACTTC.

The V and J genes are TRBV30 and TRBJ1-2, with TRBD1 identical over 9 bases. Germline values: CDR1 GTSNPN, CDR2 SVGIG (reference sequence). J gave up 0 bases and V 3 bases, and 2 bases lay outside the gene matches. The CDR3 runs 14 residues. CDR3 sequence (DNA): TGTGCCTGGAGGGGACAGGGAGCTAACTATGGCTACACCTTC. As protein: CAWRGQGANYGYTF.

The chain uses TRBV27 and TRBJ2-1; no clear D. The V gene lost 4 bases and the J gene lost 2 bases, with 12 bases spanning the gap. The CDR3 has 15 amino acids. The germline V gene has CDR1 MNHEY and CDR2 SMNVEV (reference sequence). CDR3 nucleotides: TGTGCCAGCAGTTCCCGGGCCCTTCCCTACAATGAGCAGTTCTTC. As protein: CASSSRALPYNEQFF.

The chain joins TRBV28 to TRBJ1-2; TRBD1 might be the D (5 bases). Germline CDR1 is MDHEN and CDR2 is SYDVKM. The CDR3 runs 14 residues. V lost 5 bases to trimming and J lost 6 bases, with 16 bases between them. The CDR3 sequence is CASSPYEGLDGYTF. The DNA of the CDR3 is TGTGCCAGCAGTCCCTACGAGGGGTTGGATGGCTACACCTTC.

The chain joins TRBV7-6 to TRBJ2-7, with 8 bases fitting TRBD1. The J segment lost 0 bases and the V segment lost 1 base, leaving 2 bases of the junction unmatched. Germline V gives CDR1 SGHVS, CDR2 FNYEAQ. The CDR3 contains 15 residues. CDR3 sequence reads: CASSLVGQASYEQYF. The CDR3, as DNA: TGTGCCAGCAGCTTAGTGGGACAGGCCTCCTACGAGCAGTACTTC. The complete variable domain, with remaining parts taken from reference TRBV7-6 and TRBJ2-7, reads GAGVSQSPRYKVTKRGQDVALRCDPISGHVSLYWYRQALGQGPEFLTYFNYEAQQDKSGLPNDRFSAERPEGSISTLTIQRTEQRDSAMYRCASSLVGQASYEQYFGPGTRLTVT.

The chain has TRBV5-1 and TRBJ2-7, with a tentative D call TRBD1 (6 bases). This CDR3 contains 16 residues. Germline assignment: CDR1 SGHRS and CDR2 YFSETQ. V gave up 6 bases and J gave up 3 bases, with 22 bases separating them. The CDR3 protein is CASTSVEGGRGYEQYF. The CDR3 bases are TGCGCCAGCACCTCCGTTGAAGGGGGTAGGGGCTACGAGCAGTACTTC.

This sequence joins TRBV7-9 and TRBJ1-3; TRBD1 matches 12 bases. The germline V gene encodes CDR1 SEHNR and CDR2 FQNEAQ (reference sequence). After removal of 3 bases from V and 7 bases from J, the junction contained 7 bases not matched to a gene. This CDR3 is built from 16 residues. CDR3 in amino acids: CASSLAGTGGRNTIYF. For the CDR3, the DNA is TGTGCCAGCAGCTTGGCCGGGACAGGGGGCCGGAACACCATATATTTT.

CDR3 sequence (DNA): TGTGCCAGCAGCTTCGGGGCTAACTATGGCTACACCTTC. This sequence encodes CASSFGANYGYTF. J is TRBJ1-2 and V is TRBV11-2; no reliable D call. V was trimmed by 3 bases and J by 0 bases, leaving 5 bases between them. This CDR3 spans 13 amino acids. Germline V CDR1 and CDR2: SGHAT, FQNNGV.

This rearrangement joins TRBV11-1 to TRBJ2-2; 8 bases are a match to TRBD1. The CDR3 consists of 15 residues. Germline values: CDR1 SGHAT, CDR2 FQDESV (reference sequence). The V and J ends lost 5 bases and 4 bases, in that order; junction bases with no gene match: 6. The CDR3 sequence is CASSPRQGSTGELFF. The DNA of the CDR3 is TGTGCCAGCAGCCCTCGACAGGGGTCCACCGGGGAGCTGTTTTTT. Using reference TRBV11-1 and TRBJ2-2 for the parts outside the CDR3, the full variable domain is EAEVAQSPRYKITEKSQAVAFWCDPISGHATLYWYRQILGQGPELLVQFQDESVVDDSQLPKDRFSAERLKGVDSTLKIQPAELGDSAMYLCASSPRQGSTGELFFGEGSRLTVL.

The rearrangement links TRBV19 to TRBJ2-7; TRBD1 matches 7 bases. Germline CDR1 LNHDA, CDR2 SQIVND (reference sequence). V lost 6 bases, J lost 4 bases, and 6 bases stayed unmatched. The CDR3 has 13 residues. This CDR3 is CASSRGTAYEQYF. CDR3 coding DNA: TGTGCCAGTAGCAGAGGGACAGCTTACGAGCAGTACTTC.

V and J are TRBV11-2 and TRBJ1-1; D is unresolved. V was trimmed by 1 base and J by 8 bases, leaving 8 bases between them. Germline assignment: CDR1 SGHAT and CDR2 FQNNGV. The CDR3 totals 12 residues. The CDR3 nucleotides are TGTGCCAGCAGCTTAGGAAGGATAGAAGCTTTCTTT. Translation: CASSLGRIEAFF.

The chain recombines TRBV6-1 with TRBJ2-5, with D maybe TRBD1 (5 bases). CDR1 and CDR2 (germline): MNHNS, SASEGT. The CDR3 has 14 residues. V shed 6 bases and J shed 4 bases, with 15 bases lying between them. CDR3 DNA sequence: TGTGCCAGCAGCGACGGACATTTCCGAGAGACCCAGTACTTC. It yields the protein CASSDGHFRETQYF.

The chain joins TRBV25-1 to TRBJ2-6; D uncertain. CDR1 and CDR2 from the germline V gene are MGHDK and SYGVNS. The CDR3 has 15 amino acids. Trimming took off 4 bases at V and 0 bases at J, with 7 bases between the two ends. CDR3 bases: TGTGCCAGCAGTGGAGGATACTCTGGGGCCAACGTCCTGACTTTC. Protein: CASSGGYSGANVLTF.

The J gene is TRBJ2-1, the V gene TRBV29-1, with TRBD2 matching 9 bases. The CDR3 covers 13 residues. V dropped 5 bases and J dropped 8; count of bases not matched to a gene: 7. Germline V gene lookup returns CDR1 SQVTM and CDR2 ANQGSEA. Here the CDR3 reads CSVTGTSFYEQFF. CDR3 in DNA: TGCAGCGTTACCGGGACTAGCTTCTATGAGCAGTTCTTC.

The DNA for the CDR3 is TGTGCCAGCAGCCCCAATGGTCGACAGGGCTATGAAAAACTGTTTTTT. Amino acid sequence: CASSPNGRQGYEKLFF. This chain uses TRBV7-3 with TRBJ1-4; 7 bases agree with TRBD1. Losses at the gene ends were 5 bases for V and 6 bases for J; bases not matched to a gene: 12. The CDR3 is made up of 16 amino acids. Per the germline V gene, CDR1 is SGHTA and CDR2 is FQGTGA.

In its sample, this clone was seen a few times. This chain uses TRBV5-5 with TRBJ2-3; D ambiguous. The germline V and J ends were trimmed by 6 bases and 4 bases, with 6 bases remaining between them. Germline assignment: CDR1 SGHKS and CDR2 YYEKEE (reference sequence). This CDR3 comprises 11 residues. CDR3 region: CASKVADTQYF. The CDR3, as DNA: TGTGCCAGCAAAGTGGCAGATACGCAGTATTTT.

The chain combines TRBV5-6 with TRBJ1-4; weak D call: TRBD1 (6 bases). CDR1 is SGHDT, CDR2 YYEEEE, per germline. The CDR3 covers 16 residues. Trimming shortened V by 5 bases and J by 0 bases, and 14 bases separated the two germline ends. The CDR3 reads CASSSLGGPTNEKLFF. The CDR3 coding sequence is TGTGCCAGCAGTTCCCTGGGGGGCCCAACTAATGAAAAACTGTTTTTT.

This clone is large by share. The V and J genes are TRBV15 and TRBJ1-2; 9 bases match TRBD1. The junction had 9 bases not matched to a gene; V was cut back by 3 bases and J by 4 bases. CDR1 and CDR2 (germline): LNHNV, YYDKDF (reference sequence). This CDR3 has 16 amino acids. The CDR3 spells CATSSSTGGVPYGYTF. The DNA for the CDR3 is TGTGCCACCAGCAGTTCGACAGGGGGTGTCCCCTATGGCTACACCTTC. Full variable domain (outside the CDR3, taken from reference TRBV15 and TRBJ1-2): DAMVIQNPRYQVTQFGKPVTLSCSQTLNHNVMYWYQQKSSQAPKLLFHYYDKDFNNEADTPDNFQSRRPNTSFCFLDIRSPGLGDTAMYLCATSSSTGGVPYGYTFGSGTRLTVV.